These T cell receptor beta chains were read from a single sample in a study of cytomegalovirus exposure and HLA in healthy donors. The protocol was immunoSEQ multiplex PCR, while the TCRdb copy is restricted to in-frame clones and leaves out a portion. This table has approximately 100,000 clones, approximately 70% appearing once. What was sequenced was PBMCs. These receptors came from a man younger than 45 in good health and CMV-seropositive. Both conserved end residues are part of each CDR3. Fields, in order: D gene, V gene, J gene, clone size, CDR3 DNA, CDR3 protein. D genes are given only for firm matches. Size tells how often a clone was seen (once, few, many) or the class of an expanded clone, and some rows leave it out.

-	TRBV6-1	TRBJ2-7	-	TGTGCCAGCAGTGAAGCTTTAACAGGGTTTTCCTACGAGCAGTACTTC	CASSEALTGFSYEQYF
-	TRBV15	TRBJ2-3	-	TGTGCCACCAGCAGAGAGGGGCTGGATACGCAGTATTTT	CATSREGLDTQYF
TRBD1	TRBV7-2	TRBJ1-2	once	TGTGCCAGCAGCTTAGCGAGTACAGGGGGATATGGCTACACCTTC	CASSLASTGGYGYTF
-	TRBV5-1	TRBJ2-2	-	TGCGCCAGCAGCTTAGAGATTGGGGCTGGGGAGCTGTTTTTT	CASSLEIGAGELFF
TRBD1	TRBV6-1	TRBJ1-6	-	TGTGCCAGCAGTGAATGGACAGGGGGACGCTCACCCCTCCACTTT	CASSEWTGGRSPLHF
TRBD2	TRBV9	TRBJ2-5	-	TGTGCCAGCAGCGAGACTAGCGGGGGGAAGACCCAGTACTTC	CASSETSGGKTQYF
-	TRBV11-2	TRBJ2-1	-	TGTGCCAGCAGCGTGGGGCCGGACAATGAGCAGTTCTTC	CASSVGPDNEQFF
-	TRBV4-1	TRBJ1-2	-	TGCGCCAGCAGCCAAGTCCAATTTGACTATGGCTACACCTTC	CASSQVQFDYGYTF
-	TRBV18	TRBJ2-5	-	TGTGCCAGCTCACCCCGGCAAGAGACCCAGTACTTC	CASSPRQETQYF
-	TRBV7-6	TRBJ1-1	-	TGTGCCAGCAGCTTAGGGCAGGGAGGGAGGACTGAAGCTTTCTTT	CASSLGQGGRTEAFF
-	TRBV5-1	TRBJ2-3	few	TGCGCCAGCAGCTTGGTCGGCGGGGTTAGCACAGATACGCAGTATTTT	CASSLVGGVSTDTQYF
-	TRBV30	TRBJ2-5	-	-	CAFGPGGETQYF
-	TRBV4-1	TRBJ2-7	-	TGCGCCAGCAGCCAAGCCGCGGGACAGCCCTACGAGCAGTACTTC	CASSQAAGQPYEQYF
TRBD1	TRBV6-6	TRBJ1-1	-	TGTGCCAGCAGTTCCGGACAGGCCGGAGCTTTCTTT	CASSSGQAGAFF
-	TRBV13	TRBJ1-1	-	TGTGCCAGCAGCCTGACAACTCGTATGAACACTGAAGCTTTCTTT	CASSLTTRMNTEAFF
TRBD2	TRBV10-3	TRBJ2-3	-	TGTGCCATTGCGGGGGGGCTGGCAGATACGCAGTATTTT	CAIAGGLADTQYF
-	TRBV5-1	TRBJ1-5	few	TGCGCCAGCAGCTTGGCTTTGGGGGCTCAGCCCCAGCATTTT	CASSLALGAQPQHF
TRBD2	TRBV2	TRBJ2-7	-	TGTGCCAGCAACTCATGGGGGGGGGACTACGAGCAGTACTTC	CASNSWGGDYEQYF
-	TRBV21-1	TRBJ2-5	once	TGTGCCAGCAGCTCCCGAGGGGAGGGCCAAGAGACCCAGTACTTC	CASSSRGEGQETQYF
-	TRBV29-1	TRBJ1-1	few	TGCAGCGTTGAAGTAAGAGGATATGAAGCTTTCTTT	CSVEVRGYEAFF
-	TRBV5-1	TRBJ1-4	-	TGCGCCAGCAGGGGTCAGGAGGGTGAAAAACTGTTTTTT	CASRGQEGEKLFF
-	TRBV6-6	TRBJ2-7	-	TGTGCCAGCAGTTACGCGGGACAGATATACGAGCAGTACTTC	CASSYAGQIYEQYF
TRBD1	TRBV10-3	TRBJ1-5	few	TGTGCCATCAGTGAGCACCGGGACAGGGACCTTAGCAATCAGCCCCAGCATTTT	CAISEHRDRDLSNQPQHF
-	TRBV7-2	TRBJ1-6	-	TGTGCCAGCAGCCCCGACCAGGGGATTAGTTCACCCCTCCACTTT	CASSPDQGISSPLHF
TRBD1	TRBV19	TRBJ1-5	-	TGTGCCAGTAGCTACGACAGGGATGGCAATCAGCCCCAGCATTTT	CASSYDRDGNQPQHF
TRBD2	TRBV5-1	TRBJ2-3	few	TGCGCCAGCAGCTTGGATGGGACTAGCGGGGTAGATACGCAGTATTTT	CASSLDGTSGVDTQYF
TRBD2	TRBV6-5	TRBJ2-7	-	TGTGCCAGCAGTCTAACCGGGACTAGCGTAAACGAGCAGTACTTC	CASSLTGTSVNEQYF
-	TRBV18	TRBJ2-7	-	TGTGCCAGCTCACAAGAAGTCAGGGTGAACGAGCAGTACTTC	CASSQEVRVNEQYF
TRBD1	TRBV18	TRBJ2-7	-	TGTGCCAGCTCACCAGGGACAGTAAGCGAGCAGTACTTC	CASSPGTVSEQYF
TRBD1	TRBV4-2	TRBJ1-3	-	TGTGCCAGCAGCCAAGATCTGACAGGGGGAAACACCATATATTTT	CASSQDLTGGNTIYF
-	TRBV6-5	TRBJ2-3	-	TGTGCCAGCAGTCGACAGCTTAGCACAGATACGCAGTATTTT	CASSRQLSTDTQYF
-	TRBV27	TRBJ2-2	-	TGTGCCAGCAGTTTATACTGGAACACCGGGGAGCTGTTTTTT	CASSLYWNTGELFF
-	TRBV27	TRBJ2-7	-	TGTGCCAGCAGTCTCCAGGGTAATGGTTTTTACGAGCAGTACTTC	CASSLQGNGFYEQYF
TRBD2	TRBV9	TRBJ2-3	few	TGTGCCAGCAGCCTCCTTCCTAGCGGGCGGGCAGATACGCAGTATTTT	CASSLLPSGRADTQYF
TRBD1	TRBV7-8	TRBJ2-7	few	TGTGCCAGCAGCAGACAGGGGTTGCACGAGCAGTACTTC	CASSRQGLHEQYF